The source of this TCR beta chain is a study of T cell changes during pregnancy in multiple sclerosis. This clone was recorded once. Germline-derived CDR1 and CDR2 are SEHNR and FQNEAQ (reference sequence). The CDR3 contains 15 residues. Unmatched junction bases numbered 5, after V lost 5 bases and J lost 2 bases. Here immunoSEQ multiplex PCR was the method, and the copy in TCRdb shows in-frame clones only, minus some. The data show tens of thousands of clones, with just over 85% seen just once and 0.7% to 0.75% held by the top ten. The source material was CD4+ T cells from peripheral blood mononuclear cells, sampled in the first trimester of pregnancy. V gene TRBV7-9 combines with J gene TRBJ2-7, with TRBD2 matching 11 bases. The receptor was derived from a female donor in good health, enrolled as a control in a pregnancy study. Here the CDR3 DNA reads TGTGCCAGCAGCAAACTAGCGGGGGAAGCCTACGAGCAGTACTTC. Encoded protein: CASSKLAGEAYEQYF.